There are a few counts of the clone carrying this T cell receptor (beta chain). This CDR3 region has 13 residues. The V end was cut by 10 bases, the J end by 6 bases, with 18 bases between. Per germline, CDR1 LNHDA and CDR2 SQIVND (reference sequence). These data come from a study of T cell changes during pregnancy in multiple sclerosis. TCRdb keeps only in-frame clones here, not all; method: immunoSEQ multiplex PCR. The sample lists approximately 48,000 clones; 80% to 95% were seen once. The sequence came from a female donor with multiple sclerosis, enrolled in a pregnancy study. Sequencing was performed on CD8+ T cells from peripheral blood mononuclear cells, taken after pregnancy. The chain combines TRBV19 with TRBJ1-1, with D possibly being TRBD1 (5 bases). CDR3 loop: CATNPGRGAEAFF. The CDR3 bases are TGTGCCACCAACCCGGGGAGGGGAGCTGAAGCTTTCTTT.